The 21 T cell receptor beta chains reported below all come from one sample, sequenced in a study of blood T cell repertoires in COVID-19. The assay was immunoSEQ multiplex PCR, and TCRdb's table has in-frame clones only and misses some. Seen here are some 180,000 clones, roughly 84% observed once, and the top ten hold roughly 3.1%. What was sequenced was PBMCs or T cells enriched from blood (not recorded which). All receptors derive from a woman in her 30s who had been exposed to COVID-19.

The rearrangement uses TRBV14 and TRBJ2-7, with D possibly matching TRBD2 (6 bases). This CDR3 comprises 13 residues. V lost 4 bases and J 2 bases, leaving 9 bases between the germline ends. Germline V gives CDR1 SGHDN, CDR2 FVKESK. CDR3 sequence (DNA): TGTGCCAGCAGCCGCGGCGGGACCTACGAGCAGTACTTC. Its protein product is CASSRGGTYEQYF.

This chain links TRBV5-1 with TRBJ1-1; D possibly corresponds to TRBD1 (6 bases). CDR3 size: 13 residues. V lost 0 bases to trimming and J lost 8 bases, with 11 bases between them. CDR1 and CDR2 from the germline V gene are SGHRS and YFSETQ. CDR3 sequence reads: CASSLGDRNEAFF. Here the CDR3 DNA reads TGCGCCAGCAGCTTGGGCGACAGGAACGAAGCTTTCTTT.

The chain uses TRBV7-8 and TRBJ1-4, with 12 bases identical to TRBD1. V shed 1 base, J shed 8 bases, and the junction held 8 bases outside the gene matches. Germline CDR1 and CDR2: SGHVS and FQNEAQ. The CDR3 contains 17 residues. CDR3 protein: CASSLVGTGGLGEKLFF. The DNA for the CDR3 is TGTGCCAGCAGCTTAGTGGGGACAGGGGGCTTGGGAGAAAAACTGTTTTTT.

The V call is TRBV12-5, the J call TRBJ2-7; 8 bases fit TRBD1. The CDR3 runs 13 residues. V shed 7 bases and J 6 bases; nucleotides not matched to a gene: 8. Germline lookup yields CDR1 LGHNT and CDR2 FRNRAP. The CDR3 DNA reads as TGTGCTAGTGTGACCGGACAGGGCGCCGAGCAGTACTTC. As protein: CASVTGQGAEQYF.

V usage is TRBV15 and J usage is TRBJ1-6, with D possibly TRBD1 on 5 matching bases. CDR1 and CDR2 (germline): LNHNV, YYDKDF (reference sequence). CDR3 length: 14 residues. V was pared by 0 bases and J by 5 bases, with 5 bases between. CDR3 sequence: CATSREGDNSPLHF. CDR3 nucleotide sequence: TGTGCCACCAGCAGAGAAGGGGATAATTCACCCCTCCACTTT.

The rearrangement links TRBV11-2 to TRBJ2-1; 8 bases agree with TRBD1. This CDR3 region has 13 residues. J lost 10 bases, V lost 1 base, and 3 bases had no gene match. Per germline, CDR1 SGHAT and CDR2 FQNNGV. CDR3 nucleotides: TGTGCCAGCAGCTTAGGGACAGGGCTAGAGCAGTTCTTC. This encodes CASSLGTGLEQFF.

The CDR3 DNA reads as TGTGCCAGCAGCGTAGAGCTCAGGCCCGGTCATGATGGCTACACCTTC. It translates to CASSVELRPGHDGYTF. The chain couples TRBV9 to TRBJ1-2; D remains unclear. V shed 0 bases and J shed 6 bases, with 18 bases lying between them. This CDR3 is 16 amino acids long. Looked up from germline, CDR1 is SGDLS and CDR2 is YYNGEE.

This CDR3 reads CASSHPGLAQYQETQYF. CDR3 DNA: TGTGCCAGCAGCCACCCCGGGCTAGCTCAGTACCAAGAGACCCAGTACTTC. The chain carries TRBV9 and TRBJ2-5; tentatively, D is TRBD2 (5 bases). CDR1 is SGDLS and CDR2 is YYNGEE in the germline V gene. CDR3 length: 17 residues. Trimming removed 4 bases from V and 0 bases from J, with 19 bases in between.

This clone came up once. This chain uses TRBV5-1 with TRBJ2-2; TRBD1 matches 9 bases. The CDR3 runs 15 residues. The junction had 9 bases not matched to a gene; V was cut back by 5 bases and J by 7 bases. Looked up from germline, CDR1 is SGHRS and CDR2 is YFSETQ. The CDR3 spells CASRPSQGAFGELFF. The CDR3 coding sequence is TGCGCCAGCAGGCCCTCACAGGGGGCGTTCGGGGAGCTGTTTTTT.

This chain's CDR3 is CASSLNRVPSYGYTF. The CDR3 DNA follows: TGTGCCAGCAGCTTAAACAGGGTCCCCTCCTATGGCTACACCTTC. This rearrangement joins TRBV11-2 to TRBJ1-2; D is perhaps TRBD1 (6 bases). The germline CDR1 and CDR2 sequences are SGHAT and FQNNGV. V lost 2 bases and J lost 4, with 14 bases in between. The CDR3 totals 15 residues.

V gene TRBV6-1 combines with J gene TRBJ1-1, with a tentative D call TRBD1 (6 bases). The germline gives CDR1 MNHNS, CDR2 SASEGT. Trimming cost V 2 bases and J 4 bases, with 11 bases left between them. The CDR3 consists of 14 residues. In nucleotides, the CDR3 is TGTGCCAGCAGTGAATACAGGGCGGGCACTGAAGCTTTCTTT. As protein: CASSEYRAGTEAFF.

The rearrangement links TRBV5-8 to TRBJ1-5; maybe TRBD1 (6 bases). Germline CDR1 reads SGHTS; CDR2 reads YDEGEE. Trimming pared 4 bases from V and 7 bases from J, leaving 12 bases between. This CDR3 is 13 amino acids long. Here the CDR3 reads CASSPIRGQPQHF. The CDR3 DNA is TGTGCCAGCAGCCCAATAAGGGGGCAGCCCCAGCATTTT.

The V call is TRBV4-1, the J call TRBJ1-5; D is uncertain. V lost 1 base, J lost 2 bases, and 9 bases lay in between. Germline-derived CDR1 and CDR2 are MGHRA and YSYEKL. The CDR3 has 15 residues. The CDR3 coding sequence is TGCGCCAGCAGCCAAGTGGGAGATGGCAATCAGCCCCAGCATTTT. Translating gives CASSQVGDGNQPQHF.

The CDR3, as DNA: TGTGCCAGCAGTTTATCGGACAAGTCCTTCTATGGCTACACCTTC. Protein sequence: CASSLSDKSFYGYTF. V is TRBV27 and J is TRBJ1-2; D might be TRBD1 (5 bases). Trimming shortened V by 0 bases and J by 4 bases, and 12 bases separated the two germline ends. This CDR3 is built from 15 residues. Germline V gene lookup returns CDR1 MNHEY and CDR2 SMNVEV (reference sequence).

V gene TRBV9 combines with J gene TRBJ1-2, with TRBD1 identical over 7 bases. The CDR3 runs 15 residues. The trim removed 4 bases at V and 2 bases at J, leaving 8 bases unmatched. Per the germline V gene, CDR1 is SGDLS and CDR2 is YYNGEE. The CDR3 DNA reads TGTGCCAGCAGCCTTAAAGGGACAGCCAACTATGGCTACACCTTC. The encoded protein is CASSLKGTANYGYTF.

DNA of the CDR3: TGTGCCATTGGAGGCTCATGGGGGGCTAACTATGGCTACACCTTC. Its translation: CAIGGSWGANYGYTF. V usage is TRBV10-3 and J usage is TRBJ1-2, with D possibly matching TRBD1 (5 bases). Germline V gene sequence: CDR1 ENHRY, CDR2 SYGVKD. V was cut by 9 bases and J by 0 bases, with 17 bases left in between. The CDR3 loop spans 15 amino acids.

The rearrangement links TRBV25-1 to TRBJ1-1, with D unresolved. This CDR3 region has 14 residues. The germline gives CDR1 MGHDK, CDR2 SYGVNS. Deletions cut 6 bases from V and 0 bases from J, with 11 bases between. CDR3 coding DNA: TGTGCCAGCAGATTCACGGGGATGAACACTGAAGCTTTCTTT. Amino acid sequence: CASRFTGMNTEAFF.

CDR3 in amino acids: CASSWSSTNEKLFF. In DNA form, the CDR3 reads TGTGCCAGCAGCTGGAGCTCAACTAATGAAAAACTGTTTTTT. V gene TRBV5-5 combines with J gene TRBJ1-4; D is ambiguous. Trimming stripped 3 bases from V and 0 bases from J, with 6 bases between. Germline CDR1 SGHKS, CDR2 YYEKEE (reference sequence). There are 14 residues in the CDR3.

The gene calls are TRBV7-2 and TRBJ1-5, with 9 bases lining up with TRBD1. Germline CDR1 SGHTA, CDR2 FQGNSA. The CDR3 contains 15 residues. After removal of 3 bases from V and 2 bases from J, the junction contained 2 bases not matched to a gene. The CDR3, as DNA: TGTGCCAGCAGCTTTACAGGGGGCGGCAATCAGCCCCAGCATTTT. It encodes CASSFTGGGNQPQHF.

The CDR3 loop is CASSLKGTESYGYTF. In nucleotides, the CDR3 is TGTGCCAGCAGCCTCAAAGGGACAGAAAGTTATGGCTACACCTTC. The rearrangement uses TRBV7-9 and TRBJ1-2; 7 nucleotides agree with TRBD1. The germline V gene encodes CDR1 SEHNR and CDR2 FQNEAQ (reference sequence). Unmatched junction bases numbered 11, after V lost 5 bases and J lost 5 bases. The CDR3 has 15 amino acids.

The rearrangement uses TRBV4-1 and TRBJ1-1, with 8 bases lining up with TRBD1. Germline V gene sequence: CDR1 MGHRA, CDR2 YSYEKL. V gave up 2 bases and J gave up 5 bases; unmatched junction bases: 4. The CDR3 spans 14 residues. The CDR3 reads CASSQPTGGTEAFF. The CDR3 DNA follows: TGCGCCAGCAGCCAACCTACAGGGGGTACTGAAGCTTTCTTT.